The clone carrying this T cell receptor (beta chain) was picked up one time. With 0 bases clipped from V and 7 bases from J, the junction kept 3 bases outside the gene matches. Germline V gene sequence: CDR1 SGHDN, CDR2 FVKESK. This CDR3 region has 14 residues. In the original analysis: Reference gene primer amplification gave estimated nucleated cell counts. TCRdb's copy holds only in-frame clones and misses some; the assay was immunoSEQ multiplex PCR. D and trimming were read from the DNA, whereas the V and J calls and clone size are those reported in that table. This sample has 150,000 to 200,000 clones, with roughly 80% found just once. The data are from a study of blood T cell repertoires in COVID-19. Study-level background: From the United States, Italy and Spain came samples of acute and convalescent COVID-19. From T cells, B-cell-depleted T cells, or PBMCs came the material, which was cDNA or gDNA.

Sequencing was carried out using peripheral blood. This clonotype originated in a man aged 55 to 70 with active or convalescent COVID-19. The chain links TRBV14 to TRBJ2-5; 9 bases map to TRBD2. Here the CDR3 DNA reads TGTGCCAGCAGCCAAGAGGCGCGGGGGGGGACCCAGTACTTC. Amino acid sequence: CASSQEARGGTQYF.